These 14 T cell receptor beta chains were sequenced from one sample in a study of OX40 agonist ivuxolimab in advanced cancers. Profiling relied on immunoSEQ multiplex PCR, and the TCRdb table lists in-frame clones only, not all of them. Of roughly 58,000 clones in the sample, about 82% were seen once. Specimen: CD4+ or CD8+ T cells sorted from blood, collected in a trial of the OX40 agonist ivuxolimab. These receptors came from an adult with an advanced solid tumor such as melanoma, head and neck, liver or kidney cancer.

The rearrangement links TRBV5-1 to TRBJ2-3; perhaps TRBD2 as D (5 bases). V was trimmed by 7 bases and J by 2 bases, leaving 11 bases between them. Germline values: CDR1 SGHRS, CDR2 YFSETQ. This CDR3 is 13 amino acids long. CDR3 sequence (DNA): TGCGCCAGCTGTGACGGGGTCACAGATACGCAGTATTTT. Translation: CASCDGVTDTQYF. Full variable domain (remainder filled in from reference TRBV5-1 and TRBJ2-3): KAGVTQTPRYLIKTRGQQVTLSCSPISGHRSVSWYQQTPGQGLQFLFEYFSETQRNKGNFPGRFSGRQFSNSRSEMNVSTLELGDSALYLCASCDGVTDTQYFGPGTRLTVL.

V gene TRBV18 combines with J gene TRBJ1-5; D not resolved. The V and J ends lost 2 bases and 4 bases respectively, with 15 bases between them. Per the germline V gene, CDR1 is KGHSH and CDR2 is LQKENI. The CDR3 runs to 16 residues. CDR3 residues: CASSPNFTVKNQPQHF. The DNA of the CDR3 is TGTGCCAGCTCACCAAACTTTACCGTCAAGAATCAGCCCCAGCATTTT.

CDR3 DNA: TGCGCCAGCAGCTTGGAGATATCGGGACAGGGCCTCGGGCAGTACTTC. Residues: CASSLEISGQGLGQYF. The rearrangement links TRBV5-1 to TRBJ2-5; 9 bases are shared with TRBD1. V shed 0 bases and J 11 bases; nucleotides not matched to a gene: 14. Germline V gene sequence: CDR1 SGHRS, CDR2 YFSETQ. The CDR3 contains 16 residues.

This clone was seen a few times. The V gene is TRBV11-3, the J gene TRBJ2-7; D might be TRBD2 (6 bases). The germline CDR1 and CDR2 sequences are SGHNT and YENEEA. V was shortened by 5 bases and J by 1 base, with 9 bases between the two germline ends. This CDR3 region has 13 residues. CDR3 amino acids: CASSRDLSYEQYF. The CDR3 DNA sequence: TGTGCCAGCAGCCGGGACTTGTCCTACGAGCAGTACTTC.

This chain's CDR3 is CASRIGLAADTQYF. The CDR3 coding sequence is TGTGCCAGCAGAATCGGACTAGCTGCAGATACGCAGTATTTT. This chain links TRBV6-5 with TRBJ2-3; the match to TRBD2 covers 8 bases. The CDR3 extends over 14 amino acids. Germline V lookup: CDR1 MNHEY, CDR2 SVGAGI. The trim removed 6 bases at V and 4 bases at J, leaving 6 bases unmatched.

This rearrangement joins TRBV6-5 to TRBJ2-3; 10 bases map to TRBD2. The CDR3 covers 15 residues. The V segment lost 5 bases and the J segment 5 bases; nucleotides outside the gene matches: 7. Germline V gene data show CDR1 as MNHEY and CDR2 as SVGAGI. In DNA, the CDR3 is TGTGCCAGCAGTCCAAGCGGGGGGGCCCTAGATACGCAGTATTTT. It encodes CASSPSGGALDTQYF.

V and J are TRBV11-2 and TRBJ1-3; a weak D match, TRBD1 (5 bases). Germline V gene lookup returns CDR1 SGHAT and CDR2 FQNNGV. The CDR3 covers 15 residues. V lost 5 bases and J 0 bases, leaving 11 bases between the germline ends. CDR3 sequence (DNA): TGTGCCAGCAGCCGCTCAGGGTCCTCTGGAAACACCATATATTTT. Its protein is CASSRSGSSGNTIYF.

The chain combines TRBV10-3 with TRBJ2-7; 9 positions match TRBD1. The V and J ends lost 4 bases and 2 bases, in that order; junction bases with no gene match: 3. The CDR3 runs 14 residues. Germline-derived CDR1 and CDR2 are ENHRY and SYGVKD. CDR3 in amino acids: CAISGRDRAYEQYF. DNA of the CDR3: TGTGCCATCAGTGGCCGGGACAGGGCCTACGAGCAGTACTTC.

The gene calls are TRBV10-1 and TRBJ1-1; D ambiguous. CDR3 length equals 11 residues. From germline, CDR1 is WNHNN and CDR2 SYGVQD (reference sequence). Trimming removed 3 bases at V and 5 bases at J, with 4 bases between. CDR3 amino acids: CASSELTEAFF. CDR3 coding DNA: TGCGCCAGCAGTGAACTGACTGAAGCTTTCTTT.

The CDR3 DNA reads as TGTGCCAGCAGACCGACAGGGGGCGGAGATACGCAGTATTTT. Protein sequence: CASRPTGGGDTQYF. This sequence joins TRBV6-6 and TRBJ2-3, with TRBD1 identical over 10 bases. Germline V gives CDR1 MNHNY, CDR2 SVGAGI (reference sequence). V was clipped by 6 bases and J by 5 bases; unmatched bases: 5. The CDR3 spans 14 residues.

The chain is built from TRBV5-4 and TRBJ1-2; D unresolved. CDR1 is SGHNT and CDR2 is YYREEE in the germline V gene (reference sequence). The V end was cut by 1 base, the J end by 5 bases, with 9 bases between. CDR3 length: 13 amino acids. The CDR3 region has the DNA TGTGCCAGCAGCTTGCCAGGCTCGTATGGCTACACCTTC. This sequence encodes CASSLPGSYGYTF. Full variable domain (outside the CDR3, taken from reference TRBV5-4 and TRBJ1-2): ETGVTQSPTHLIKTRGQQVTLRCSSQSGHNTVSWYQQALGQGPQFIFQYYREEENGRGNFPPRFSGLQFPNYSSELNVNALELDDSALYLCASSLPGSYGYTFGSGTRLTVV.

This clone was detected only once. The chain uses TRBV5-1 and TRBJ2-5, with 10 bases identical to TRBD2. The V and J ends lost 0 bases and 5 bases, in that order; junction bases with no gene match: 4. The CDR3 has 15 amino acids. The V gene's germline CDR1 is SGHRS and CDR2 YFSETQ. DNA of the CDR3: TGCGCCAGCAGCTTGGTTACTAGCGGGATCGAGACCCAGTACTTC. This sequence encodes CASSLVTSGIETQYF.

The rearrangement joins TRBV19 to TRBJ1-6; 9 bases map to TRBD1. The J segment lost 7 bases and the V segment lost 5 bases, leaving 9 bases of the junction unmatched. Germline values: CDR1 LNHDA, CDR2 SQIVND (reference sequence). The CDR3 covers 16 residues. The CDR3 spells CASSPRTGTGNSPLHF. DNA of the CDR3: TGTGCCAGTAGTCCCCGGACAGGGACAGGGAATTCACCCCTCCACTTT.

The rearrangement joins TRBV2 to TRBJ2-3, with D possibly being TRBD2 (6 bases). V was pared by 9 bases and J by 0 bases, with 16 bases between. Germline-derived CDR1 and CDR2 are SNHLY and FYNNEI. The CDR3 covers 15 residues. This CDR3 is CASSKEGISTDTQYF. CDR3 DNA sequence: TGTGCCAGTAGTAAGGAGGGGATTAGCACAGATACGCAGTATTTT.